This is a list of T cell receptor beta chains from one sample in a study of blood T cells in healthy people across ages. From the 5' RACE reads, TCRdb called clonotypes with MiXCR, one entry per CDR3 protein. The sample comprises about 680,000 distinct CDR3 sequences, approximately 50% of which are singletons, and about a third rests with the top ten. Sequencing was done on a sample of blood. The origin of the receptors is a woman aged 60-75 years in good health. Each CDR3 is given with its conserved first and last residue. A D gene is named only where the DNA matches it firmly. Clone sizes are given selectively: once, few, many, or a class where the clone is expanded.

V gene,J gene,D gene,clone size,CDR3 DNA,CDR3 protein
TRBV20-1,TRBJ2-3,-,-,TGCAGTGCCGAGGGCACAGATACGCAGTATTTT,CSAEGTDTQYF
TRBV4-2,TRBJ2-7,TRBD1,-,TGTGCCAGCAGCCAAGGGACAGGGGTCATCTACGAGCAGTACTTC,CASSQGTGVIYEQYF
TRBV5-4,TRBJ2-3,TRBD2,-,TGTGCCAGCAGCGACGGGACTAGCGGAGATACGCAGTATTTT,CASSDGTSGDTQYF
TRBV7-6,TRBJ1-2,-,few,TGTGCCAGCAGTTTGGCCCCCAGGGGTTTTCCTGGCTACACCTTC,CASSLAPRGFPGYTF
TRBV20-1,TRBJ1-5,-,-,TGCAGTGCTCGTATTGGTCCGTCTCAGCCCCAGCATTTT,CSARIGPSQPQHF
TRBV12-3/TRBV12-4,TRBJ2-1,TRBD2,many,TGTGCCAGCAGTGATGCCGGGACTAGCAATGAGCAGTTCTTC,CASSDAGTSNEQFF
TRBV24-1,TRBJ1-2,-,-,TGTGCCACCAGTGACTACTACTATGGCTACACCTTC,CATSDYYYGYTF
TRBV5-1,TRBJ2-3,-,once,TGCGCCAGCAGCCAAGAATTAGATACGCAGTATTTT,CASSQELDTQYF
TRBV6-5,TRBJ2-1,-,-,TGTGCCAGCAGAGAGAGTGGGGAGCAGTTCTTC,CASRESGEQFF
TRBV5-1,TRBJ2-2,-,-,TGCGCCAGCACCCAGGGGACGGGGACCGGGGAGCTGTTTTTT,CASTQGTGTGELFF
TRBV6-6,TRBJ2-7,-,few,TGTGCCAGCACCGATATGGGTGGTAGGGGCCACTACGAGCAGTACTTC,CASTDMGGRGHYEQYF
TRBV29-1,TRBJ2-7,-,-,TGCAGCGTTGAAGGGGGGCGGTTAAGCTACAATGAGCAGTACTTC,CSVEGGRLSYNEQYF
TRBV12-3/TRBV12-4,TRBJ2-5,-,few,TGTGCCAGCAGCCCCCGACAGCTACAACAAGAGACCCAGTACTTC,CASSPRQLQQETQYF
TRBV20-1,TRBJ2-3,TRBD2,few,TGCAGTGTTCCTGGCTTTTTAGCGGGCTCCACAGATACGCAGTATTTT,CSVPGFLAGSTDTQYF
TRBV28,TRBJ1-6,-,-,TGTGCCTTTCAGGACGGCTCCTATAATTCACCCCTCCACTTT,CAFQDGSYNSPLHF